This TCR beta chain is drawn from a study of cytomegalovirus exposure and HLA in healthy donors. V gave up 3 bases and J gave up 8 bases; unmatched junction bases: 8. The germline CDR1 and CDR2 sequences are SGHNT and YYREEE (reference sequence). This CDR3 spans 14 amino acids. A multiplex PCR was run with 60 Vbeta primers and 13 Jbeta primers. TCRdb's table, derived via immunoSEQ multiplex PCR, lists solely in-frame clones and lacks some. The sample consists of roughly 150,000 clones, roughly three quarters of them appearing once. This sequence was found in a woman in her twenties or thirties in good health and CMV-seronegative. The gene calls are TRBV5-4 and TRBJ2-1, with 7 positions matching TRBD1. The specimen was PBMCs. The CDR3 loop reads CASSSANRGHEQFF. CDR3 coding DNA: TGTGCCAGCAGCTCCGCTAACAGGGGTCATGAGCAGTTCTTC.